This T cell receptor beta chain was identified in a study of spatial heterogeneity in lung cancer. Regarding the study as a whole: Expanded intratumoral alpha and beta TCR counts tracked tumor mutation counts.

Time point given: sample taken at primary tumor resection. The CDR3 length is 11 residues. The germline CDR1 and CDR2 sequences are ENHRY and SYGVKD. V gave up 2 bases and J gave up 5 bases, with 1 base separating them. By share, this clonotype ranks as medium-sized. Its cognate antigen is unknown. MiXCR, applied by TCRdb to the 5' RACE reads, yields one record per CDR3 protein. This sample has 10,000 to 15,000 distinct CDR3 sequences; around 6.3% occur once, and the top ten carry 3.4%. Specimen: lung tumor tissue, collected at surgery. The sequence came from a female donor with early-stage non-small cell lung cancer. The V call is TRBV10-3, the J call TRBJ2-1; D gene uncertain. CDR3 protein: CAISEDNEQFF. Written as DNA, the CDR3 is TGTGCCATCAGTGAGGACAATGAGCAGTTCTTC.